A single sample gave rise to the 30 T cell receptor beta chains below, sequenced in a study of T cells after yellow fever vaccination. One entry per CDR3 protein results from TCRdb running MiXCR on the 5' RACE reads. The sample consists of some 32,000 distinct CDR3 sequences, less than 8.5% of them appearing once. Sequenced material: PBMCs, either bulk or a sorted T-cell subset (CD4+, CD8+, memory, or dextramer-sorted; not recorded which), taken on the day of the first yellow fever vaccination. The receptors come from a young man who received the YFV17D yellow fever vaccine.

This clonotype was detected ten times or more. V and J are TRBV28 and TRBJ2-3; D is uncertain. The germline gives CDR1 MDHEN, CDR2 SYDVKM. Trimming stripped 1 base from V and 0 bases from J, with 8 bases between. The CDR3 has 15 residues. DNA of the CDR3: TGTGCCAGCAGTTTATTAAAACTTAGCACAGATACGCAGTATTTT. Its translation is CASSLLKLSTDTQYF.

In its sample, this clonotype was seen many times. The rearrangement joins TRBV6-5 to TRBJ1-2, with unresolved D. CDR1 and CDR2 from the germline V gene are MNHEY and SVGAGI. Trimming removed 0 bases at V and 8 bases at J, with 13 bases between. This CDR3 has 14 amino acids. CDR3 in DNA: TGTGCCAGCAGTTACTCACGGGCAACTGTCGGCTACACCTTC. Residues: CASSYSRATVGYTF.

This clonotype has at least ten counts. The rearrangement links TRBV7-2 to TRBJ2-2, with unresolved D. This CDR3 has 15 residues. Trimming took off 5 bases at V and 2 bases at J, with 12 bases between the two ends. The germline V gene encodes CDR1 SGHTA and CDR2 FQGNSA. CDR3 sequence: CASSIDITNTGELFF. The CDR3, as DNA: TGTGCCAGCAGCATAGACATTACAAACACCGGGGAGCTGTTTTTT.

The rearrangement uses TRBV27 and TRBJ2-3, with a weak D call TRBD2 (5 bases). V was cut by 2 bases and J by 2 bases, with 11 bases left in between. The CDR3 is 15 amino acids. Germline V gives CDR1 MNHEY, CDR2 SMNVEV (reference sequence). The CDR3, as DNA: TGTGCCAGCAGTTTAAGGACTCCTGACACAGATACGCAGTATTTT. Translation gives CASSLRTPDTDTQYF.

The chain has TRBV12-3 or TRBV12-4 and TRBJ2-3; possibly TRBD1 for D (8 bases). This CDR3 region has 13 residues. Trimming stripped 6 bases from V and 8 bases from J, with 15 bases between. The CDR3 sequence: CASRTGGGLTQYF. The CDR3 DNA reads TGTGCCAGCAGAACAGGGGGGGGGCTTACGCAGTATTTT.

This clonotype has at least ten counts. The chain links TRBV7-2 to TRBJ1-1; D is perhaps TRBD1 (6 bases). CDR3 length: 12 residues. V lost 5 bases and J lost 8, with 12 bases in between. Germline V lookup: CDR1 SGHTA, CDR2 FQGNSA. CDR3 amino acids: CASSQHRAEAFF. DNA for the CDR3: TGTGCCAGCAGCCAACACAGGGCAGAAGCTTTCTTT. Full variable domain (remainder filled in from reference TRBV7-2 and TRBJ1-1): GAGVSQSPSNKVTEKGKDVELRCDPISGHTALYWYRQSLGQGLEFLIYFQGNSAPDKSGLPSDRFSAERTGGSVSTLTIQRTQQEDSAVYLCASSQHRAEAFFGQGTRLTVV.

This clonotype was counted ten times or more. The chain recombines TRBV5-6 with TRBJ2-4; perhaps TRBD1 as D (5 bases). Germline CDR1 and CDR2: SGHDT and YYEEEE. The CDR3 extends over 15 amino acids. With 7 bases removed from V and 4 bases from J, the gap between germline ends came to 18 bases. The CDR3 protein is CASSYEGVSKNIQYF. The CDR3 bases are TGTGCCAGCTCCTACGAAGGGGTGTCAAAAAACATTCAGTACTTC. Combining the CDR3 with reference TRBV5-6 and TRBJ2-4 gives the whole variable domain DAGVTQSPTHLIKTRGQQVTLRCSPKSGHDTVSWYQQALGQGPQFIFQYYEEEERQRGNFPDRFSGHQFPNYSSELNVNALLLGDSALYLCASSYEGVSKNIQYFGAGTRLSVL.

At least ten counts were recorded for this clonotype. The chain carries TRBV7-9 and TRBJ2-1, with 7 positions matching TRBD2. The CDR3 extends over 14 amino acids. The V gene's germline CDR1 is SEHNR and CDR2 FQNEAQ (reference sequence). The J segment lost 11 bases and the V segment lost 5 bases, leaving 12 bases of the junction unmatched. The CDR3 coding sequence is TGTGCCAGCAGCCATAAAGCAGCGGGACGCAAGCAGTTCTTC. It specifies CASSHKAAGRKQFF. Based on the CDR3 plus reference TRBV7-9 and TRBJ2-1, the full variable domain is DTGVSQNPRHKITKRGQNVTFRCDPISEHNRLYWYRQTLGQGPEFLTYFQNEAQLEKSRLLSDRFSAERPKGSFSTLEIQRTEQGDSAMYLCASSHKAAGRKQFFGPGTRLTVL.

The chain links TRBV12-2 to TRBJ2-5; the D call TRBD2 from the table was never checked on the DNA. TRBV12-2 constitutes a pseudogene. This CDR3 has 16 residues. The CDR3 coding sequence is TGTGCAAGTCGCACCTGTAGCGGGGGGAAATGTGAGACCCAGTACTTC. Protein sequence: CASRTCSGGKCETQYF.

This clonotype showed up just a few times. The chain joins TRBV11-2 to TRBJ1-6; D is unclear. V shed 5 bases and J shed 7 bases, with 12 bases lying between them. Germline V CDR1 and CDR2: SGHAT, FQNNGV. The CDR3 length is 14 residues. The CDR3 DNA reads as TGTGCCAGCAGCCCCGGTTTGCCCAATTCACCCCTCCACTTT. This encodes CASSPGLPNSPLHF.

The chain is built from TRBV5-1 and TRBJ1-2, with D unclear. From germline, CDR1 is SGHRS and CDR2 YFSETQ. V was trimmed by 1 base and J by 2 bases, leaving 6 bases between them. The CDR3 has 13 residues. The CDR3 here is CASSLTENYGYTF. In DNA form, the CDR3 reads TGCGCCAGCAGCTTGACGGAAAACTATGGCTACACCTTC.

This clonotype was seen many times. The CDR3 reads CASSPGTGGRGYTF. The CDR3 DNA reads as TGTGCCAGCAGTCCGGGGACAGGGGGACGAGGCTACACCTTC. V is TRBV7-2 and J is TRBJ1-2; 11 bases are a match to TRBD1. The trim removed 6 bases at V and 8 bases at J, leaving 8 bases unmatched. The CDR3 extends over 14 amino acids. CDR1 SGHTA and CDR2 FQGNSA come from the germline V gene.

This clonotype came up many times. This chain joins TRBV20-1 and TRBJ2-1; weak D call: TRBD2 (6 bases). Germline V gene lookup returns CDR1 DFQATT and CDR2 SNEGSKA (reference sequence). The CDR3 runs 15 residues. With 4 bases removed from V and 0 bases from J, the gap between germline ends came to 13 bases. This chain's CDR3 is CSAIDSGSSYNEQFF. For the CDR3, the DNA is TGCAGTGCTATAGATAGCGGTAGCTCCTACAATGAGCAGTTCTTC.

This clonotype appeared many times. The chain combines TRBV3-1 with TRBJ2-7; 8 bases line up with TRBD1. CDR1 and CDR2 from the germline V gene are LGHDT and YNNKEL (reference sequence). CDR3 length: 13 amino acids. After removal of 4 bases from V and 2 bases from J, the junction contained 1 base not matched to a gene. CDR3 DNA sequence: TGTGCCAGCAGCCGGACAGGGACCTACGAGCAGTACTTC. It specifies CASSRTGTYEQYF.

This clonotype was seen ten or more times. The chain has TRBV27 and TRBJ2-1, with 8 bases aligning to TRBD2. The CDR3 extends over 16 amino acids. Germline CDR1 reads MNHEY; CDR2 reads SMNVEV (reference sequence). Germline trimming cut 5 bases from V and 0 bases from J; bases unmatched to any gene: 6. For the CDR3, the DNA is TGTGCCAGCAGTCCCCTTACTAGCGGCTCCTACAATGAGCAGTTCTTC. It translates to CASSPLTSGSYNEQFF.

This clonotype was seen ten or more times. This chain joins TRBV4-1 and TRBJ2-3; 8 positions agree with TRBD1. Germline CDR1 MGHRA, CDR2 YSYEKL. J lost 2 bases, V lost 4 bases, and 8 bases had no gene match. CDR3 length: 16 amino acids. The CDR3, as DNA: TGCGCCAGCAGCCTACGACAGGGGTGGGACACAGATACGCAGTATTTT. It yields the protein CASSLRQGWDTDTQYF.

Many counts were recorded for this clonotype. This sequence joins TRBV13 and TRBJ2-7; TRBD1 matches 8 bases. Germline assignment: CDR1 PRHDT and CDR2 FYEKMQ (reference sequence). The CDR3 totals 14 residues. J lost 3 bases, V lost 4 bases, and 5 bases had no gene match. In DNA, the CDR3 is TGTGCCAGCAGCTCCGGACAGGGAGGCTACGAGCAGTACTTC. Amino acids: CASSSGQGGYEQYF.

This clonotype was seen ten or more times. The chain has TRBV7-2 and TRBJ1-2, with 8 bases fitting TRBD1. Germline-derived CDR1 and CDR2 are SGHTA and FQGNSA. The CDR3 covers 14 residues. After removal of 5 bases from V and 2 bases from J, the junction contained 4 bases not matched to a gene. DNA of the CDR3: TGTGCCAGCAGCAACCGGGACAGGAACTATGGCTACACCTTC. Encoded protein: CASSNRDRNYGYTF.

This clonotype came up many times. CDR3 region: CASSLNREGEQFF. For the CDR3, the DNA is TGTGCCAGCAGCTTGAACAGGGAGGGTGAGCAGTTCTTC. The rearrangement joins TRBV11-3 to TRBJ2-1, with a tentative D call TRBD2 (7 bases). This CDR3 contains 13 residues. Trimming left V 3 bases short and J 9 bases short, with 12 bases between. Germline V gene lookup returns CDR1 SGHNT and CDR2 YENEEA.

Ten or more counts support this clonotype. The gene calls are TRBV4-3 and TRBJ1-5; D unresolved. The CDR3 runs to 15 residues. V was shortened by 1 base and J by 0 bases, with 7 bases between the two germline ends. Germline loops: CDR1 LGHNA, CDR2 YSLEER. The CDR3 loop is CASSQGGYSNQPQHF. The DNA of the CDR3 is TGCGCCAGCAGCCAAGGAGGTTATAGCAATCAGCCCCAGCATTTT.

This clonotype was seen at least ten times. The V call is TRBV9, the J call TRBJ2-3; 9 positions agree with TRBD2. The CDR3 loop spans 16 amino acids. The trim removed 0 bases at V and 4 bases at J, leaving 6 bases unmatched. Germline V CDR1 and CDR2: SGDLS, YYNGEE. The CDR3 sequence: CASSVGSLAGSDTQYF. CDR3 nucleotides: TGTGCCAGCAGCGTAGGATCACTAGCGGGTTCAGATACGCAGTATTTT.

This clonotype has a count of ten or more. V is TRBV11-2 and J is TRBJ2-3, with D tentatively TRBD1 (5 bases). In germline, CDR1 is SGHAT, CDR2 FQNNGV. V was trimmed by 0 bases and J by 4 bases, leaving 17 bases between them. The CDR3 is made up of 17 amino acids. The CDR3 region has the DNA TGTGCCAGCAGCTTAGATGTCGGCAGGGCTCGAGCAGATACGCAGTATTTT. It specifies CASSLDVGRARADTQYF.

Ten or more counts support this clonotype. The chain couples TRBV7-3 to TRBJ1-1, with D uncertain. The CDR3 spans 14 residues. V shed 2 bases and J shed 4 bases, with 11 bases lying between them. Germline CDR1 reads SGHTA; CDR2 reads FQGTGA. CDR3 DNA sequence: TGTGCCAGCAGCTTATACCCTGGGATCACTGAAGCTTTCTTT. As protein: CASSLYPGITEAFF.

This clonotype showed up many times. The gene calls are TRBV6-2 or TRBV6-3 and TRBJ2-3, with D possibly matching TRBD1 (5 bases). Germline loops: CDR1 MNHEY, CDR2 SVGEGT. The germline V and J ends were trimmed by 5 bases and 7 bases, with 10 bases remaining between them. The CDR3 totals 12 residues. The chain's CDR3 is CASSVKGHTQYF. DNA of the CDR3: TGTGCCAGCAGTGTAAAGGGGCATACGCAGTATTTT.

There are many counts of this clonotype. DNA of the CDR3: TGTGCCAGCAGCTTATACGGGGGGCGCACAGATACGCAGTATTTT. Its protein product is CASSLYGGRTDTQYF. J is TRBJ2-3 and V is TRBV7-3; D perhaps matches TRBD2 (7 bases). The length of the CDR3 is 15 residues. Trimming cost V 2 bases and J 1 base, with 10 bases left between them. Germline V CDR1 and CDR2: SGHTA, FQGTGA.

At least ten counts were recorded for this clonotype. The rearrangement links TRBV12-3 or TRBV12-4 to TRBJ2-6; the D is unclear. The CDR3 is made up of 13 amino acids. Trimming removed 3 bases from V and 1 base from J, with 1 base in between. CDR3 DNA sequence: TGTGCCAGCAGTTTTTCTGGGGCCAACGTCCTGACTTTC. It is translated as CASSFSGANVLTF.

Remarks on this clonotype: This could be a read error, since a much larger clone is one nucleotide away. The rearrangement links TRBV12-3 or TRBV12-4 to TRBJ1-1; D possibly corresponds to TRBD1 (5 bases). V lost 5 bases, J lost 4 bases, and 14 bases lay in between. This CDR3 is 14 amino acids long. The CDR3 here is CASSLPGGVTEAFF. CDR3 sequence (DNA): TGTGCCAGCAGTCTCCCGGGAGGGGTCACTGAAGCTTTCTTT.

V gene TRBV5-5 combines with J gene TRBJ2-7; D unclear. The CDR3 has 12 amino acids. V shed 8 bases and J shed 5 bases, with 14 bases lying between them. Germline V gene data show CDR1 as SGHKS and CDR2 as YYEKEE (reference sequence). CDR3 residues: CARSPGQHEQYF. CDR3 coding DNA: TGTGCCAGGAGCCCCGGGCAGCACGAGCAGTACTTC. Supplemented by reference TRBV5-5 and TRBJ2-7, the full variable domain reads DAGVTQSPTHLIKTRGQQVTLRCSPISGHKSVSWYQQVLGQGPQFIFQYYEKEERGRGNFPDRFSARQFPNYSSELNVNALLLGDSALYLCARSPGQHEQYFGPGTRLTVT.

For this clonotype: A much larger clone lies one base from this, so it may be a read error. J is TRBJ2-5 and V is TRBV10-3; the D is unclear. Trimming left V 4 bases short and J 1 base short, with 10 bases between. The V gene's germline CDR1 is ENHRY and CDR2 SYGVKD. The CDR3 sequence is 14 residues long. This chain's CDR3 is CAISVEPRQETQYF. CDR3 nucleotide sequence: TGTGCCATCAGTGTCGAACCCCGCCAAGAGACCCAGTACTTC.

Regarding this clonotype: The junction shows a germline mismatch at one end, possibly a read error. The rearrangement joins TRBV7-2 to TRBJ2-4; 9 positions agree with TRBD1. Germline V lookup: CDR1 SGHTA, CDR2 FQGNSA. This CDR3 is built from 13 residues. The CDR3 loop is CASSYRGQNMQYF. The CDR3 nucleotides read TGTGCCAGCAGCTACAGGGGGCAAAACATGCAGTACTTC.